The next 20 T cell receptor beta chains were all read from a single sample in a study of T cells after yellow fever vaccination. TCRdb fed the 5' RACE reads into MiXCR, producing one record per CDR3 protein. This repertoire shows about 350,000 distinct CDR3 sequences, roughly 11% found once; its top ten account for more than 15%. Material: PBMCs, obtained on the day of the first yellow fever vaccination. Every receptor here comes from a man aged 18 to 35 who received the YFV17D yellow fever vaccine.

This clonotype was seen only a few times. J is TRBJ2-1 and V is TRBV5-6; 14 bases fit TRBD2. The trim removed 1 base at V and 8 bases at J, leaving 8 bases unmatched. Germline V gene sequence: CDR1 SGHDT, CDR2 YYEEEE. The CDR3 runs 17 residues. The CDR3 sequence: CASSLRRLAGGLHEQFF. The DNA of the CDR3 is TGTGCCAGCAGCTTGCGGCGACTAGCGGGGGGGCTCCATGAGCAGTTCTTC. Full variable domain (rest looked up from reference TRBV5-6 and TRBJ2-1): DAGVTQSPTHLIKTRGQQVTLRCSPKSGHDTVSWYQQALGQGPQFIFQYYEEEERQRGNFPDRFSGHQFPNYSSELNVNALLLGDSALYLCASSLRRLAGGLHEQFFGPGTRLTVL.

V and J are TRBV7-2 and TRBJ2-7; tentatively, D is TRBD2 (6 bases). V was pared by 5 bases and J by 3 bases, with 20 bases between. The CDR3 has 16 amino acids. Germline assignment: CDR1 SGHTA and CDR2 FQGNSA. The CDR3 sequence is CASSPATAGSHYEQYF. The CDR3 DNA reads as TGTGCCAGCAGCCCAGCGACTGCGGGGTCACACTACGAGCAGTACTTC.

This clonotype was found a few times. J is TRBJ1-4 and V is TRBV20-1, with a weak D call TRBD1 (6 bases). V gave up 3 bases and J gave up 8 bases, with 10 bases separating them. Germline V gives CDR1 DFQATT, CDR2 SNEGSKA (reference sequence). This CDR3 is built from 12 residues. CDR3 in amino acids: CSARGQQEKLFF. The CDR3 DNA sequence: TGCAGTGCTAGGGGACAACAGGAAAAACTGTTTTTT.

This chain connects TRBV29-1 to TRBJ2-2; no clear D gene. This CDR3 contains 14 residues. The germline CDR1 and CDR2 sequences are SQVTM and ANQGSEA. V was pared by 4 bases and J by 3 bases, with 12 bases between. CDR3 nucleotide sequence: TGCAGCGTTGGACCCCTCATAGACACCGGGGAGCTGTTTTTT. Amino acids: CSVGPLIDTGELFF.

The sample holds a few counts of this clonotype. V is TRBV5-1 and J is TRBJ2-1; 14 nucleotides agree with TRBD2. Germline assignment: CDR1 SGHRS and CDR2 YFSETQ. This CDR3 region has 16 residues. J lost 8 bases, V lost 4 bases, and 8 bases had no gene match. This CDR3 reads CASSLRLAGGPHEQFF. The CDR3 region has the DNA TGCGCCAGCAGCCTTAGACTAGCGGGGGGGCCCCATGAGCAGTTCTTC.

This clonotype came up a few times. V gene TRBV6-4 combines with J gene TRBJ2-7; D call uncertain. V dropped 0 bases and J dropped 4 bases, with 4 bases sitting between them. Germline V gene sequence: CDR1 MRHNA, CDR2 SNTAGT. The CDR3 loop spans 12 amino acids. In nucleotides, the CDR3 is TGTGCCAGCAGTGACTCGAGGTACGAGCAGTACTTC. This encodes CASSDSRYEQYF.

The V and J genes are TRBV6-1 and TRBJ2-7; TRBD1 might be the D (6 bases). From germline, CDR1 is MNHNS and CDR2 SASEGT. This CDR3 is 15 amino acids long. Trimming shortened V by 5 bases and J by 3 bases, and 17 bases separated the two germline ends. The CDR3 coding sequence is TGTGCCAGCAGTATCTCAAGGGACACGTACTACGAGCAGTACTTC. Protein: CASSISRDTYYEQYF.

The chain employs TRBV20-1 and TRBJ2-3; tentative D call: TRBD1 (6 bases). Trimming took off 5 bases at V and 3 bases at J, with 15 bases between the two ends. The CDR3 has 14 amino acids. Per germline, CDR1 DFQATT and CDR2 SNEGSKA (reference sequence). The CDR3 sequence: CSASTGATTDTQYF. The CDR3 nucleotides are TGCAGTGCTTCGACAGGAGCGACTACAGATACGCAGTATTTT.

This clonotype occurred a few times. The gene calls are TRBV5-4 and TRBJ2-2; D is perhaps TRBD2 (6 bases). This CDR3 contains 17 residues. Trimming stripped 4 bases from V and 3 bases from J, with 19 bases between. Germline lookup yields CDR1 SGHNT and CDR2 YYREEE (reference sequence). CDR3 protein: CASSHVGVRRDTGELFF. In nucleotides, the CDR3 is TGTGCCAGCAGCCATGTAGGGGTGCGGAGGGACACCGGGGAGCTGTTTTTT.

This sequence joins TRBV11-2 and TRBJ2-3; TRBD2 might be the D (5 bases). In germline, CDR1 is SGHAT, CDR2 FQNNGV. The CDR3 loop spans 14 amino acids. Trimming pared 5 bases from V and 3 bases from J, leaving 12 bases between. Written as DNA, the CDR3 is TGTGCCAGCAGCCCCTTGAGGGAAACAGATACGCAGTATTTT. This sequence encodes CASSPLRETDTQYF.

Comment on this clonotype: Sequence at one end of the junction differs from germline and may be a read error. This sequence joins TRBV6-5 and TRBJ1-1; D call uncertain. CDR1 is MNHEY, CDR2 SVGAGI, per germline. The CDR3 has 12 amino acids. CDR3 amino acids: CASSYPDRETFF. CDR3 nucleotides: TGTGCCAGCAGTTATCCCGACCGTGAAACTTTCTTT.

The V call is TRBV5-1, the J call TRBJ1-6; D is uncertain. The CDR3 has 15 amino acids. The ends were cut back, 0 bases at V and 3 bases at J, with 7 bases in the middle. The V gene's germline CDR1 is SGHRS and CDR2 YFSETQ. The CDR3 sequence is CASSLERIYNSPLHF. CDR3 coding DNA: TGCGCCAGCAGCTTGGAAAGGATCTATAATTCACCCCTCCACTTT.

J is TRBJ2-1 and V is TRBV20-1; a possible D gene is TRBD2 (6 bases). The V gene lost 3 bases and the J gene lost 0 bases, with 15 bases spanning the gap. Per the germline V gene, CDR1 is DFQATT and CDR2 is SNEGSKA (reference sequence). The CDR3 length is 16 residues. CDR3 residues: CSASILAGSSYNEQFF. The CDR3 DNA sequence: TGCAGTGCTAGTATATTGGCGGGGTCCTCCTACAATGAGCAGTTCTTC.

This clonotype has a handful of counts. V and J are TRBV12-3 or TRBV12-4 and TRBJ1-5; D may be TRBD1 (5 bases). The CDR3 contains 15 residues. The V and J ends lost 9 bases and 0 bases respectively, with 15 bases between them. CDR3 protein: CASSGKGYSNQPQHF. CDR3 bases: TGTGCCAGTTCAGGGAAAGGGTATAGCAATCAGCCCCAGCATTTT.

This rearrangement joins TRBV11-2 to TRBJ2-5; 9 positions match TRBD1. Germline V gene lookup returns CDR1 SGHAT and CDR2 FQNNGV. The junction had 21 bases not matched to a gene; V was cut back by 6 bases and J by 4 bases. This CDR3 has 19 amino acids. The CDR3 protein is CASSSYGTGLKVGRETQYF. The CDR3 DNA reads TGTGCCAGCAGTTCCTACGGGACAGGGCTTAAGGTGGGGAGAGAGACCCAGTACTTC.

This clonotype was found a few times. The J gene is TRBJ2-1, the V gene TRBV5-5; TRBD2 agrees at 7 bases. CDR1 SGHKS and CDR2 YYEKEE come from the germline V gene (reference sequence). The CDR3 is made up of 16 amino acids. The V segment lost 0 bases and the J segment 0 bases; nucleotides outside the gene matches: 3. The CDR3 sequence: CASSLAGGSSYNEQFF. CDR3 bases: TGTGCCAGCAGCTTGGCCGGGGGGAGCTCCTACAATGAGCAGTTCTTC.

This clonotype has only a few counts. The chain couples TRBV6-5 to TRBJ2-1; D is ambiguous. This CDR3 spans 13 amino acids. The V end was cut by 3 bases, the J end by 8 bases, with 11 bases between. The germline V gene has CDR1 MNHEY and CDR2 SVGAGI. The CDR3 nucleotides read TGTGCCAGCAGTTATGGTGGGGTAGATGAGCAGTTCTTC. The encoded protein is CASSYGGVDEQFF.

This clonotype was observed a few times. The chain couples TRBV29-1 to TRBJ2-1; D is uncertain. The germline V and J ends were trimmed by 4 bases and 0 bases, with 10 bases remaining between them. The CDR3 runs to 14 residues. The germline gives CDR1 SQVTM, CDR2 ANQGSEA. CDR3 nucleotides: TGCAGCGTTGTGGGTTGGGGCTCCTACAATGAGCAGTTCTTC. Residues: CSVVGWGSYNEQFF.

V and J are TRBV19 and TRBJ1-4; tentatively, D is TRBD1 (6 bases). V lost 4 bases, J lost 8 bases, and 17 bases lay in between. This CDR3 contains 15 residues. Germline assignment: CDR1 LNHDA and CDR2 SQIVND (reference sequence). The CDR3 DNA follows: TGTGCCAGTAGTACTAGGACAGTGAGTCGCGAAAAACTGTTTTTT. Protein: CASSTRTVSREKLFF.

V usage is TRBV11-2 and J usage is TRBJ2-1; no definite D call. CDR1 is SGHAT, CDR2 FQNNGV, per germline. V was clipped by 1 base and J by 6 bases, with 10 bases between them. The CDR3 has 14 residues. CDR3 sequence reads: CASSLGADRNEQFF. The CDR3 DNA reads as TGTGCCAGCAGCTTAGGGGCGGACCGCAATGAGCAGTTCTTC.